Below, 22 T cell receptor beta chains from the same sample are listed, as sequenced in a study of Ad26.COV2.S vaccination and SARS-CoV-2 variants. Treatment denoted: about 20 received Ad26.COV2.S at low or high dose, single or two shots; 5 received placebo; per-sample allocation not given. Following the first vaccine or placebo injection, samples were taken on day 63. The repertoire was sequenced with immunoSEQ multiplex PCR; TCRdb's copy has only in-frame clones and lacks some. The repertoire holds around 380,000 clones, approximately 86% seen once, with under 4% in the top ten. The sequencing used peripheral blood, collected in a trial of Ad26.COV2.S vaccine versus placebo. The receptors shown here come from a person between 18 and 60 years old who received the Ad26.COV2.S COVID-19 vaccine or a placebo.

The chain is built from TRBV19 and TRBJ2-1; no firm D call. V shed 4 bases and J shed 12 bases, with 22 bases lying between them. Germline lookup yields CDR1 LNHDA and CDR2 SQIVND (reference sequence). The CDR3 is made up of 15 amino acids. The CDR3 DNA reads TGTGCCAGTAGTACGACCGATGACCCCTGGAGCTGGCAGTTCTTC. Its protein is CASSTTDDPWSWQFF.

The V gene is TRBV7-6, the J gene TRBJ2-3; D might be TRBD2 (7 bases). Trimming removed 0 bases from V and 4 bases from J, with 17 bases in between. CDR3 length: 17 amino acids. Per germline, CDR1 SGHVS and CDR2 FNYEAQ. CDR3 in DNA: TGTGCCAGCAGCTTAGCGATGGGGGGGGGCGGAGCAGATACGCAGTATTTT. This sequence encodes CASSLAMGGGGADTQYF. Full variable domain (remainder filled in from reference TRBV7-6 and TRBJ2-3): GAGVSQSPRYKVTKRGQDVALRCDPISGHVSLYWYRQALGQGPEFLTYFNYEAQQDKSGLPNDRFSAERPEGSISTLTIQRTEQRDSAMYRCASSLAMGGGGADTQYFGPGTRLTVL.

The chain carries TRBV15 and TRBJ1-2; D not resolved. The V gene's germline CDR1 is LNHNV and CDR2 YYDKDF (reference sequence). This CDR3 comprises 15 residues. Trimming shortened V by 3 bases and J by 1 base, and 12 bases separated the two germline ends. The DNA for the CDR3 is TGTGCCACCAGCAGCGAGACTGAATTTAACTATGGCTACACCTTC. This gives the protein CATSSETEFNYGYTF.

This rearrangement joins TRBV2 to TRBJ1-2; D gene uncertain. There are 13 residues in the CDR3. Germline loops: CDR1 SNHLY, CDR2 FYNNEI. V was clipped by 1 base and J by 1 base, with 4 bases between them. CDR3 amino acids: CASSEEDNYGYTF. The CDR3 DNA is TGTGCCAGCAGTGAAGAGGATAACTATGGCTACACCTTC.

The chain couples TRBV5-5 to TRBJ1-6; 9 bases are a match to TRBD1. The junction had 6 bases not matched to a gene; V was cut back by 0 bases and J by 8 bases. CDR3 length: 16 amino acids. Germline CDR1 reads SGHKS; CDR2 reads YYEKEE (reference sequence). CDR3 amino acids: CASSLDSGTGYSPLHF. DNA for the CDR3: TGTGCCAGCAGCTTGGATTCCGGGACAGGGTATTCACCCCTCCACTTT. Full variable domain (outside the CDR3, taken from reference TRBV5-5 and TRBJ1-6): DAGVTQSPTHLIKTRGQQVTLRCSPISGHKSVSWYQQVLGQGPQFIFQYYEKEERGRGNFPDRFSARQFPNYSSELNVNALLLGDSALYLCASSLDSGTGYSPLHFGNGTRLTVT.

CDR3 protein: CASSSDRRNTGELFF. As DNA, the CDR3 is TGTGCCAGCAGTTCGGACAGGCGTAACACCGGGGAGCTGTTTTTT. The J gene is TRBJ2-2, the V gene TRBV6-5; TRBD1 agrees at 7 bases. With 4 bases clipped from V and 2 bases from J, the junction kept 4 bases outside the gene matches. Germline V gives CDR1 MNHEY, CDR2 SVGAGI. The CDR3 loop spans 15 amino acids.

The chain has TRBV7-9 and TRBJ1-2; D not certain. CDR3 length: 12 amino acids. The V and J ends lost 7 bases and 4 bases respectively, with 10 bases between them. The germline V gene encodes CDR1 SEHNR and CDR2 FQNEAQ (reference sequence). As DNA, the CDR3 is TGTGCCAGCACTCTAAGCCCCTATGGCTACACCTTC. As protein: CASTLSPYGYTF.

The chain links TRBV27 to TRBJ2-7; 7 nucleotides match TRBD1. CDR3 size: 14 residues. The J segment lost 5 bases and the V segment lost 5 bases, leaving 9 bases of the junction unmatched. Germline lookup yields CDR1 MNHEY and CDR2 SMNVEV (reference sequence). The CDR3 nucleotides are TGTGCCAGCAGTCCAATACAGGGGTTCCACGAGCAGTACTTC. It is translated as CASSPIQGFHEQYF.

A note on this clone: At one boundary the junction diverges from the germline segment, which might be a read error. V gene TRBV6-5 combines with J gene TRBJ1-3; 9 bases align to TRBD1. The CDR3 extends over 11 amino acids. Germline V lookup: CDR1 MNHEY, CDR2 SVGAGI. Written as DNA, the CDR3 is TGTGCCAGCAGTTCAGGGACAGGGTGGTGTTTT. This gives the protein CASSSGTGWCF.

The CDR3 spells CASSQSPGAAGNTIYF. In DNA, the CDR3 is TGTGCCAGCAGCCAATCTCCGGGGGCGGCTGGAAACACCATATATTTT. The chain couples TRBV3-1 (or the pseudogene TRBV3-2) to TRBJ1-3; TRBD1 might be the D (6 bases). The CDR3 has 16 residues. V lost 2 bases to trimming and J lost 2 bases, with 13 bases between them. Germline lookup yields CDR1 LGHDT and CDR2 YNNKEL (reference sequence).

The genes are TRBV6-1 and TRBJ1-5, with TRBD1 as a possible D gene (5 bases). The CDR3 length is 15 residues. The V and J ends lost 0 bases and 7 bases respectively, with 13 bases between them. Germline V gene data show CDR1 as MNHNS and CDR2 as SASEGT. The CDR3 coding sequence is TGTGCCAGCAGTGAAGCTTGGGGGATCGGACAGCCCCAGCATTTT. Amino acids: CASSEAWGIGQPQHF.

The gene calls are TRBV7-9 and TRBJ1-4; D unclear. Trimming cost V 0 bases and J 8 bases, with 13 bases left between them. Per the germline V gene, CDR1 is SEHNR and CDR2 is FQNEAQ (reference sequence). There are 15 residues in the CDR3. In nucleotides, the CDR3 is TGTGCCAGCAGCTTAGCTGTCGGGTTGGAAGAAAAACTGTTTTTT. Translated: CASSLAVGLEEKLFF.

The V call is TRBV7-9, the J call TRBJ1-1; TRBD1 matches at 7 bases. The length of the CDR3 is 16 residues. Per the germline V gene, CDR1 is SEHNR and CDR2 is FQNEAQ (reference sequence). V gave up 5 bases and J gave up 0 bases; unmatched junction bases: 9. The CDR3 DNA is TGTGCCAGCAGCCCAGGACAGGACCGGGTGAACACTGAAGCTTTCTTT. Its translation: CASSPGQDRVNTEAFF.

J is TRBJ2-1 and V is TRBV7-2; 8 nucleotides line up with TRBD2. V lost 5 bases, J lost 10 bases, and 19 bases stayed unmatched. The germline V gene encodes CDR1 SGHTA and CDR2 FQGNSA. The CDR3 spans 17 residues. The CDR3 DNA reads TGTGCCAGCAGCCTCACCCCCTCGGGGGGGGGCCGGCAAGAGCAGTTCTTC. Residues: CASSLTPSGGGRQEQFF.

The V and J genes are TRBV5-5 and TRBJ1-4; TRBD1 matches 7 bases. V dropped 4 bases and J dropped 7; count of bases not matched to a gene: 7. Per the germline V gene, CDR1 is SGHKS and CDR2 is YYEKEE (reference sequence). This CDR3 spans 14 amino acids. CDR3 protein: CASSPGTDFEKLFF. CDR3 bases: TGTGCCAGCAGCCCAGGGACAGATTTTGAAAAACTGTTTTTT.

The chain employs TRBV6-5 and TRBJ1-2; D is unclear. Deletions cut 7 bases from V and 2 bases from J, with 14 bases between. The CDR3 consists of 14 residues. Germline CDR1 MNHEY, CDR2 SVGAGI. This CDR3 is CASKTLAGNYGYTF. CDR3 DNA: TGTGCCAGCAAGACATTGGCGGGGAACTATGGCTACACCTTC.

This clone was seen a handful of times. V gene TRBV6-2 or TRBV6-3 combines with J gene TRBJ1-2; D is possibly TRBD1 (6 bases). With 2 bases removed from V and 7 bases from J, the gap between germline ends came to 14 bases. The germline gives CDR1 MNHEY, CDR2 SVGEGT. The CDR3 totals 14 residues. CDR3 sequence (DNA): TGTGCCAGCAGTTACGCGGCAGGGGTCCGTGGCTACACCTTC. Its protein product is CASSYAAGVRGYTF.

This clone showed up just a few times. The sample has other DNA sequences that encode this CDR3 too. The J gene is TRBJ1-1, the V gene TRBV20-1; no definite D call. The CDR3 is 11 residues long. Germline-derived CDR1 and CDR2 are DFQATT and SNEGSKA (reference sequence). The V gene lost 6 bases and the J gene lost 3 bases, with 8 bases spanning the gap. DNA for the CDR3: TGCAGTGCCCCGACTGACACTGAAGCTTTCTTT. Translation: CSAPTDTEAFF.

This clone appeared once. CDR3 in amino acids: CASSQGGGRENTGELFF. The CDR3 DNA reads TGCGCCAGCAGCCAAGGAGGGGGCAGGGAGAACACCGGGGAGCTGTTTTTT. This chain links TRBV4-1 with TRBJ2-2; 7 bases fit TRBD1. CDR3 length equals 17 residues. Germline V gives CDR1 MGHRA, CDR2 YSYEKL. Losses at the gene ends were 1 base for V and 1 base for J; bases not matched to a gene: 6.

The rearrangement joins TRBV11-3 to TRBJ1-5; D gene unclear. The CDR3 extends over 13 amino acids. Germline-derived CDR1 and CDR2 are SGHNT and YENEEA. V was clipped by 0 bases and J by 6 bases, with 6 bases between them. CDR3 region: CASSLEVGQPQHF. The DNA for the CDR3 is TGTGCCAGCAGCTTAGAGGTTGGTCAGCCCCAGCATTTT.

The chain couples TRBV19 to TRBJ1-1, with 9 nucleotides matching TRBD1. The CDR3 sequence is 16 residues long. The trim removed 7 bases at V and 4 bases at J, leaving 13 bases unmatched. The germline V gene has CDR1 LNHDA and CDR2 SQIVND (reference sequence). The CDR3 protein is CASNPGTGFVGTEAFF. The CDR3 DNA follows: TGTGCCAGTAACCCCGGGACAGGGTTCGTAGGCACTGAAGCTTTCTTT.

This chain links TRBV28 with TRBJ1-1, with a possible D match to TRBD1 (5 bases). The V end lost 6 bases, the J end lost 7 bases, and 12 bases lay between the germline ends. The CDR3 contains 12 residues. The germline gives CDR1 MDHEN, CDR2 SYDVKM. The CDR3 loop reads CASRSRQNEAFF. CDR3 DNA sequence: TGTGCCAGCAGGTCCCGACAGAATGAAGCTTTCTTT. The variable domain in full, completed from reference TRBV28 and TRBJ1-1, reads DVKVTQSSRYLVKRTGEKVFLECVQDMDHENMFWYRQDPGLGLRLIYFSYDVKMKEKGDIPEGYSVSREKKERFSLILESASTNQTSMYLCASRSRQNEAFFGQGTRLTVV.